The clone carrying this T cell receptor (beta chain) has a handful of counts. TCRdb re-analysed the 5' RACE reads in MiXCR, keeping a single row per CDR3 protein. Here the sample spans about 260,000 distinct CDR3 sequences, 20% being singletons. These data come from a study of CD8 T cells in ankylosing spondylitis. The germline V gene encodes CDR1 SQVTM and CDR2 ANQGSEA. The CDR3 has 11 residues. The V and J ends lost 6 bases and 5 bases respectively, with 10 bases between them. Sequencing was carried out using blood, either unsorted or a sorted T cell fraction (not recorded which). The chain has TRBV29-1 and TRBJ2-5; tentatively, D is TRBD1 (5 bases). The clonotype comes from a male donor with ankylosing spondylitis or in good health (not recorded which). CDR3 nucleotide sequence: TGCAGCGTCTCAGGGTTGGAGACCCAGTACTTC. Its protein is CSVSGLETQYF.